These 29 T cell receptor beta chains were sequenced from one sample in a study of blood T cell repertoires in COVID-19. Assay: immunoSEQ multiplex PCR; the TCRdb copy retains only in-frame clones and omits some. The sample holds approximately 170,000 clones, about 84% seen once. The sequencing input was PBMCs or T cells enriched from blood (not recorded which). The origin of the receptors is a man aged 50 to 59 who had recovered from COVID-19.

This clone was counted once. The DNA for the CDR3 is TGTGCCAGCAGGCAACAGGGTGGAAGGGCTTTCTTT. It translates to CASRQQGGRAFF. The genes are TRBV2 and TRBJ1-1, with D perhaps matching TRBD1 (6 bases). The V and J ends lost 6 bases and 11 bases respectively, with 16 bases between them. Germline CDR1 SNHLY, CDR2 FYNNEI. This CDR3 is 12 amino acids long.

J is TRBJ1-1 and V is TRBV4-1; TRBD1 matches 7 bases. The trim removed 0 bases at V and 2 bases at J, leaving 6 bases unmatched. In germline, CDR1 is MGHRA, CDR2 YSYEKL. This CDR3 contains 16 residues. CDR3 DNA: TGCGCCAGCAGCCAAGATGGGACAGCGATAAACACTGAAGCTTTCTTT. This sequence encodes CASSQDGTAINTEAFF.

The chain joins TRBV10-3 to TRBJ2-7; no clear D. CDR1 is ENHRY, CDR2 SYGVKD, per germline. The CDR3 spans 12 residues. V was pared by 2 bases and J by 4 bases, with 6 bases between. CDR3 in DNA: TGTGCCATCAGTGAGGGCCCATACGAGCAGTACTTC. It specifies CAISEGPYEQYF.

The chain couples TRBV5-8 to TRBJ1-2; D uncertain. The CDR3 is 16 residues long. Germline V gene sequence: CDR1 SGHTS, CDR2 YDEGEE. V shed 0 bases and J shed 4 bases, with 16 bases lying between them. The CDR3 reads CASSLALGSRVYGYTF. The CDR3 coding sequence is TGTGCCAGCAGCTTGGCCCTAGGGAGTCGAGTCTATGGCTACACCTTC.

The CDR3 sequence: CAWSSLDRGRNFNTEAFF. The CDR3 coding sequence is TGTGCCTGGAGTTCCCTAGACAGGGGGCGTAACTTTAACACTGAAGCTTTCTTT. V gene TRBV30 combines with J gene TRBJ1-1; TRBD1 matches 10 bases. CDR1 is GTSNPN, CDR2 SVGIG, per germline (reference sequence). This CDR3 spans 18 amino acids. Losses at the gene ends were 2 bases for V and 2 bases for J; bases not matched to a gene: 14.

The DNA of the CDR3 is TGCGCCAGCAGCCAACCAAGGGGGAATTCCTACGAGCAGTACTTC. Translating gives CASSQPRGNSYEQYF. The genes are TRBV5-1 and TRBJ2-7; D may be TRBD1 (6 bases). V shed 4 bases and J shed 1 base, with 15 bases lying between them. Per the germline V gene, CDR1 is SGHRS and CDR2 is YFSETQ. The CDR3 runs 15 residues.

This rearrangement joins TRBV6-2 or TRBV6-3 to TRBJ1-5; TRBD1 might be the D (5 bases). This CDR3 contains 14 residues. Trimming left V 5 bases short and J 3 bases short, with 11 bases between. Germline V gives CDR1 MNHEY, CDR2 SVGEGT. The CDR3 spells CASSLRQTNQPQHF. In DNA, the CDR3 is TGTGCCAGCAGTCTTCGACAGACCAATCAGCCCCAGCATTTT.

This chain connects TRBV7-8 to TRBJ2-7; 8 nucleotides agree with TRBD1. The V segment lost 0 bases and the J segment 1 base; nucleotides outside the gene matches: 8. This CDR3 has 17 residues. Germline loops: CDR1 SGHVS, CDR2 FQNEAQ. The CDR3 DNA reads as TGTGCCAGCAGCTTAGCGCAGACAGGGGATTTTTCCTACGAGCAGTACTTC. It encodes CASSLAQTGDFSYEQYF.

Written as DNA, the CDR3 is TGTGCCAGCAGTTTTCGAAGACAGGGCCTGGGCAATCAGCCCCAGCATTTT. It translates to CASSFRRQGLGNQPQHF. This chain uses TRBV28 with TRBJ1-5, with 7 bases lining up with TRBD1. In germline, CDR1 is MDHEN, CDR2 SYDVKM. The CDR3 totals 17 residues. V was clipped by 3 bases and J by 2 bases; unmatched bases: 10. Supplemented by reference TRBV28 and TRBJ1-5, the full variable domain reads DVKVTQSSRYLVKRTGEKVFLECVQDMDHENMFWYRQDPGLGLRLIYFSYDVKMKEKGDIPEGYSVSREKKERFSLILESASTNQTSMYLCASSFRRQGLGNQPQHFGDGTRLSIL.

The V call is TRBV3-1 (or the pseudogene TRBV3-2), the J call TRBJ2-7, with D perhaps TRBD2 (6 bases). There are 15 residues in the CDR3. CDR1 and CDR2 from the germline V gene are LGHDT and YNNKEL (reference sequence). V was clipped by 1 base and J by 2 bases, with 12 bases between them. As DNA, the CDR3 is TGTGCCAGCAGCCAAGGTGGGGGGAACACCTACGAGCAGTACTTC. Translating it yields CASSQGGGNTYEQYF.

The CDR3 region has the DNA TGCGCCTGGAGGGGAAAAGGAGACAAGAGCTCCTACGAGCAGTACTTC. Residues: CAWRGKGDKSSYEQYF. The chain employs TRBV10-2 and TRBJ2-7; TRBD2 is a possible D gene (6 bases). CDR3 size: 16 residues. Germline V gene data show CDR1 as WSHSY and CDR2 as SAAADI. Trimming removed 11 bases at V and 0 bases at J, with 23 bases between.

The chain combines TRBV11-2 with TRBJ2-2; TRBD1 aligns across 12 bases. The germline gives CDR1 SGHAT, CDR2 FQNNGV. V trimming: 5 bases; J trimming: 5 bases; junction bases outside the gene matches: 6. This CDR3 comprises 16 residues. The CDR3 is CASSPGQGARTGELFF. As DNA, the CDR3 is TGTGCCAGCAGCCCGGGACAGGGGGCGAGGACCGGGGAGCTGTTTTTT.

This rearrangement joins TRBV10-1 to TRBJ2-7; possible D gene TRBD2, 6 bases. Germline values: CDR1 WNHNN, CDR2 SYGVQD (reference sequence). This CDR3 is built from 19 residues. V gave up 6 bases and J gave up 1 base, with 28 bases separating them. Written as DNA, the CDR3 is TGCGCCAGCAGCCACCTCTCCGCGGAGGGAAGAGACGTGTCCTACGAGCAGTACTTC. It codes for CASSHLSAEGRDVSYEQYF.

This clone has only one observation. This sequence joins TRBV30 and TRBJ1-1, with D maybe TRBD1 (6 bases). The CDR3 runs to 15 residues. V gave up 6 bases and J gave up 0 bases, with 17 bases separating them. Germline V CDR1 and CDR2: GTSNPN, SVGIG (reference sequence). The CDR3 sequence is CACSPGQKLNTEAFF. The CDR3 region has the DNA TGTGCCTGTTCCCCGGGACAAAAATTGAACACTGAAGCTTTCTTT. Variable domain in full (rest from reference TRBV30 and TRBJ1-1): SQTIHQWPATLVQPVGSPLSLECTVEGTSNPNLYWYRQAAGRGLQLLFYSVGIGQISSEVPQNLSASRPQDRQFILSSKKLLLSDSGFYLCACSPGQKLNTEAFFGQGTRLTVV.

A single count supports this clone. The chain links TRBV11-3 to TRBJ2-2; 8 positions match TRBD1. The CDR3 has 15 amino acids. CDR1 SGHNT and CDR2 YENEEA come from the germline V gene. Trimming took 1 base from V and 7 from J; bases not matched to a gene: 5. The CDR3, as DNA: TGTGCCAGCAGCTTAGGCCAGGGGGCTAACGGGGAGCTGTTTTTT. Amino acids: CASSLGQGANGELFF.

As regards this clone: No conserved phenylalanine or tryptophan is present at the end of the CDR3, so a read error is the likely explanation. The limits of the CDR3 on the DNA are not certain, so only TCRdb's listed CDR3 is given. The chain uses TRBV6-5 and TRBJ1-2; the table's D gene call, TRBD1, was not cross checked with the DNA. The CDR3 sequence runs 12 residues, both termini included. CDR1 and CDR2 (germline): MNHEY, SVGAGI. This chain's CDR3 is CASSQGQGAYVV.

The CDR3 here is CAWSVSGTGELFF. CDR3 nucleotide sequence: TGTGCCTGGAGTGTATCCGGCACCGGGGAGCTGTTTTTT. This chain uses TRBV30 with TRBJ2-2; no clear D. The germline V gene encodes CDR1 GTSNPN and CDR2 SVGIG (reference sequence). Between the trimmed V and J ends, which lost 0 bases and 4 bases, there was a span of 6 bases. The CDR3 loop spans 13 amino acids.

The chain is built from TRBV5-6 and TRBJ1-2, with TRBD1 identical over 7 bases. The CDR3 length is 14 residues. The V and J ends lost 5 bases and 4 bases, in that order; junction bases with no gene match: 8. The V gene's germline CDR1 is SGHDT and CDR2 YYEEEE. CDR3 region: CASRRDSRSYGYTF. CDR3 nucleotide sequence: TGTGCCAGCAGGCGGGACAGTAGAAGCTATGGCTACACCTTC.

This chain links TRBV15 with TRBJ1-5; 8 bases match TRBD1. The trim removed 2 bases at V and 5 bases at J, leaving 5 bases unmatched. The CDR3 sequence is 15 residues long. The germline V gene has CDR1 LNHNV and CDR2 YYDKDF (reference sequence). CDR3 sequence reads: CATSRLQGAYQPQHF. The CDR3 DNA is TGTGCCACCAGCAGACTTCAGGGGGCCTATCAGCCCCAGCATTTT.

The chain combines TRBV6-5 with TRBJ2-2, with 8 bases identical to TRBD1. With V trimmed by 2 bases and J by 4 bases, 3 bases remained unmatched. CDR1 is MNHEY, CDR2 SVGAGI, per germline. The CDR3 covers 15 residues. The CDR3 here is CASSYDRGVTGELFF. As DNA, the CDR3 is TGTGCCAGCAGTTACGACAGGGGAGTCACCGGGGAGCTGTTTTTT.

This clone was counted only a few times. This sequence joins TRBV6-4 and TRBJ1-5; 8 bases fit TRBD1. The CDR3 is made up of 16 amino acids. The junction had 8 bases not matched to a gene; V was cut back by 2 bases and J by 5 bases. The germline gives CDR1 MRHNA, CDR2 SNTAGT. This CDR3 reads CASSDISGGEDQPQHF. CDR3 bases: TGTGCCAGCAGTGACATATCAGGGGGCGAGGATCAGCCCCAGCATTTT.

Concerning this clone: At the DNA level, this CDR3 is encoded by other sequences in the same sample as well. V and J are TRBV7-9 and TRBJ2-7; the D gene is possibly TRBD2 (5 bases). This CDR3 has 14 residues. Trimming stripped 3 bases from V and 0 bases from J, with 9 bases between. Germline CDR1 SEHNR, CDR2 FQNEAQ (reference sequence). This chain's CDR3 is CASSLSGDSYEQYF. In DNA, the CDR3 is TGTGCCAGCAGCTTGTCCGGGGACTCCTACGAGCAGTACTTC.

V and J are TRBV5-8 and TRBJ2-6; D unclear. Germline V gene lookup returns CDR1 SGHTS and CDR2 YDEGEE. The CDR3 has 13 amino acids. With 5 bases removed from V and 3 bases from J, the gap between germline ends came to 6 bases. CDR3 bases: TGTGCCAGCAGAAGCTTTGGGGCCAACGTCCTGACTTTC. Translated: CASRSFGANVLTF.

J is TRBJ1-1 and V is TRBV10-3; 10 bases match TRBD1. Germline loops: CDR1 ENHRY, CDR2 SYGVKD. The CDR3 is made up of 18 amino acids. V dropped 1 base and J dropped 6; count of bases not matched to a gene: 14. CDR3 loop: CAISEWGPAGQGISEAFF. CDR3 in DNA: TGTGCCATCAGTGAGTGGGGCCCGGCGGGACAGGGGATTTCTGAAGCTTTCTTT.

The V call is TRBV12-5, the J call TRBJ2-1; possibly TRBD2 for D (5 bases). V gave up 6 bases and J gave up 10 bases, with 13 bases separating them. CDR1 and CDR2 from the germline V gene are LGHNT and FRNRAP. This CDR3 is built from 12 residues. The CDR3 spells CASGFRPGEQFF. CDR3 in DNA: TGTGCTAGTGGCTTCCGGCCGGGGGAGCAGTTCTTC.

The chain uses TRBV28 and TRBJ2-7; 9 bases match TRBD1. The V gene end was trimmed by 8 bases and the J gene end by 4 bases; junction bases not matched to a gene: 12. The CDR3 spans 15 residues. Germline values: CDR1 MDHEN, CDR2 SYDVKM. Here the CDR3 reads CASLKGQGLSYEQYF. CDR3 DNA sequence: TGTGCCAGCCTAAAAGGACAGGGGTTAAGTTACGAGCAGTACTTC.

This chain uses TRBV19 with TRBJ1-2; 9 positions match TRBD1. J was trimmed by 7 bases and V by 5 bases; bases with no gene match: 11. Germline V gene sequence: CDR1 LNHDA, CDR2 SQIVND (reference sequence). This CDR3 comprises 15 residues. CDR3 region: CASSLLDRGFSGYTF. The CDR3 region has the DNA TGTGCCAGTAGTCTCTTGGACAGGGGATTTAGTGGCTACACCTTC.

This rearrangement joins TRBV5-1 to TRBJ2-4, with a tentative D call TRBD1 (5 bases). Germline assignment: CDR1 SGHRS and CDR2 YFSETQ. The CDR3 contains 13 residues. Trimming shortened V by 5 bases and J by 8 bases, and 14 bases separated the two germline ends. The CDR3 DNA reads as TGCGCCAGCAGTCAGGGCTCGGGCGACATTCAGTACTTC. This translates into CASSQGSGDIQYF.

The gene calls are TRBV9 and TRBJ1-2; perhaps TRBD1 as D (5 bases). Trimming cost V 3 bases and J 4 bases, with 13 bases left between them. The CDR3 consists of 14 residues. Germline V gene data show CDR1 as SGDLS and CDR2 as YYNGEE. CDR3 DNA: TGTGCCAGCAGCGCGGGGGAGGGTGGCTATGGCTACACCTTC. Protein product: CASSAGEGGYGYTF.